These 22 T cell receptor beta chains originate from one sample sequenced in a study of response to subunit inactivated influenza vaccine. TCRdb recomputed calls from the RT-PCR reads with MiXCR, one row per CDR3 protein. The sample holds 550,000 to 600,000 distinct CDR3 sequences, about an eighth seen once. The specimen comprised PBMCs from blood, sampled on the day of vaccination. Receptors originate from a man aged 50-59 years who received an inactivated influenza vaccine.

The gene calls are TRBV25-1 and TRBJ1-6; 8 bases agree with TRBD1. After removal of 7 bases from V and 9 bases from J, the junction contained 5 bases not matched to a gene. This CDR3 spans 13 amino acids. Germline loops: CDR1 MGHDK, CDR2 SYGVNS. The DNA for the CDR3 is TGTGCCAGCAAAGGACAGGGCGCTTCACCCCTCCACTTT. As protein: CASKGQGASPLHF.

The chain links TRBV6-1 to TRBJ2-7; 7 bases map to TRBD2. This CDR3 contains 14 residues. Per the germline V gene, CDR1 is MNHNS and CDR2 is SASEGT. J gave up 0 bases and V 8 bases, and 7 bases lay outside the gene matches. CDR3 sequence: CASATGTTSYEQYF. CDR3 coding DNA: TGTGCCAGCGCCACCGGGACTACCTCCTACGAGCAGTACTTC.

In its sample, this clonotype was seen a few times. V gene TRBV28 combines with J gene TRBJ2-3, with D possibly being TRBD2 (6 bases). The CDR3 consists of 16 residues. The germline V gene encodes CDR1 MDHEN and CDR2 SYDVKM. The germline V and J ends were trimmed by 5 bases and 2 bases, with 17 bases remaining between them. The CDR3 sequence is CASSAAGAGITDTQYF. Here the CDR3 DNA reads TGTGCCAGCAGTGCGGCAGGAGCGGGTATCACAGATACGCAGTATTTT.

This clonotype showed up just a few times. The rearrangement joins TRBV12-3 or TRBV12-4 to TRBJ1-1; D is uncertain. The CDR3 spans 13 residues. V was trimmed by 1 base and J by 4 bases, leaving 7 bases between them. The CDR3 protein is CASSLGPATEAFF. CDR3 DNA sequence: TGTGCCAGCAGTTTAGGCCCGGCCACTGAAGCTTTCTTT.

This clonotype was counted only a few times. V is TRBV3-1 and J is TRBJ2-3; 7 bases match TRBD2. The trim removed 0 bases at V and 6 bases at J, leaving 12 bases unmatched. In germline, CDR1 is LGHDT, CDR2 YNNKEL (reference sequence). The CDR3 contains 17 residues. The CDR3 DNA is TGTGCCAGCAGCCAAGATGTGGGGGAGGGCCCACGGGATACGCAGTATTTT. This sequence encodes CASSQDVGEGPRDTQYF.

This clonotype was observed a few times. This CDR3 reads CASSLAGFKAEQFF. The CDR3 DNA sequence: TGCGCCAGCAGCTTGGCGGGATTTAAGGCCGAGCAGTTCTTC. This chain links TRBV5-1 with TRBJ2-1; a possible D gene is TRBD2 (5 bases). The germline V gene has CDR1 SGHRS and CDR2 YFSETQ. The ends were cut back, 0 bases at V and 10 bases at J, with 14 bases in the middle. The CDR3 sequence is 14 residues long. The variable domain in full, with the rest retrieved from reference TRBV5-1 and TRBJ2-1, is KAGVTQTPRYLIKTRGQQVTLSCSPISGHRSVSWYQQTPGQGLQFLFEYFSETQRNKGNFPGRFSGRQFSNSRSEMNVSTLELGDSALYLCASSLAGFKAEQFFGPGTRLTVL.

The rearrangement joins TRBV6-5 to TRBJ1-3; no clear D gene. The germline CDR1 and CDR2 sequences are MNHEY and SVGAGI. The CDR3 runs to 15 residues. V lost 3 bases and J 4 bases, leaving 13 bases between the germline ends. The CDR3 reads CASSYTPTTGNTIYF. CDR3 DNA: TGTGCCAGCAGTTATACCCCGACAACAGGAAACACCATATATTTT.

This clonotype was recorded many times. This chain connects TRBV4-2 to TRBJ2-1; 7 bases match TRBD1. Germline V gives CDR1 LGHNA, CDR2 YNFKEQ. After removal of 6 bases from V and 1 base from J, the junction contained 6 bases not matched to a gene. The CDR3 has 15 amino acids. In DNA form, the CDR3 reads TGTGCCAGCAGTCCTAACAGGGGTTCCTACAATGAGCAGTTCTTC. Its protein product is CASSPNRGSYNEQFF.

This clonotype was recorded a few times. The chain employs TRBV28 and TRBJ2-7; D gene uncertain. V lost 6 bases, J lost 3 bases, and 9 bases lay in between. Germline V gives CDR1 MDHEN, CDR2 SYDVKM. This CDR3 is built from 12 residues. The CDR3 spells CASRPTFYEQYF. The CDR3 coding sequence is TGTGCCAGCAGGCCCACTTTCTACGAGCAGTACTTC.

The chain employs TRBV12-3 or TRBV12-4 and TRBJ2-4; 7 positions match TRBD1. This CDR3 has 16 residues. Germline trimming cut 6 bases from V and 0 bases from J; bases unmatched to any gene: 8. The CDR3 region is CASRGTVLLAKNIQYF. CDR3 nucleotides: TGTGCCAGCAGGGGGACAGTTCTATTAGCCAAAAACATTCAGTACTTC.

The J gene is TRBJ2-5, the V gene TRBV29-1; D is unresolved. The CDR3 extends over 12 amino acids. The V and J ends lost 4 bases and 7 bases respectively, with 13 bases between them. The germline V gene has CDR1 SQVTM and CDR2 ANQGSEA. This CDR3 reads CSVGRKVGTQYF. As DNA, the CDR3 is TGCAGCGTTGGGCGGAAAGTGGGGACCCAGTACTTC.

This clonotype was counted only a few times. V usage is TRBV14 and J usage is TRBJ2-1; TRBD1 is a possible D gene (6 bases). This CDR3 region has 12 residues. The V gene lost 3 bases and the J gene lost 13 bases, with 13 bases spanning the gap. Germline-derived CDR1 and CDR2 are SGHDN and FVKESK. CDR3 bases: TGTGCCAGCAGCCAGGTCGACAGGTCTCAGTTCTTC. Encoded protein: CASSQVDRSQFF.

This clonotype has just a few counts. The chain carries TRBV5-5 and TRBJ1-1; TRBD1 matches 10 bases. CDR3 length: 13 amino acids. Trimming at V came to 4 bases and at J to 5 bases, leaving 2 bases not matched to a gene. Germline CDR1 SGHKS, CDR2 YYEKEE (reference sequence). The CDR3 DNA sequence: TGTGCCAGCAGCCAGGGACAGGGGACTGAAGCTTTCTTT. It translates to CASSQGQGTEAFF.

A few counts support this clonotype. This CDR3 reads CASSGWPGGDSNEKLFF. The CDR3 DNA follows: TGCGCCAGCAGCGGGTGGCCGGGGGGCGACTCTAATGAAAAACTGTTTTTT. V gene TRBV5-1 combines with J gene TRBJ1-4, with D possibly TRBD1 on 6 matching bases. CDR1 and CDR2 (germline): SGHRS, YFSETQ. The germline V and J ends were trimmed by 4 bases and 3 bases, with 19 bases remaining between them. The CDR3 consists of 17 residues.

This clonotype was found many times. This chain uses TRBV4-3 with TRBJ2-7; no clear D. From germline, CDR1 is LGHNA and CDR2 YSLEER. The CDR3 loop spans 13 amino acids. V lost 1 base and J 3 bases, leaving 7 bases between the germline ends. In nucleotides, the CDR3 is TGCGCCAGCAGCCAAGGGATAGGCTACGAGCAGTACTTC. This translates into CASSQGIGYEQYF.

There are many counts of this clonotype. This sequence joins TRBV28 and TRBJ2-7; possibly TRBD1 for D (6 bases). V was trimmed by 3 bases and J by 6 bases, leaving 12 bases between them. The CDR3 is 13 amino acids. CDR1 is MDHEN, CDR2 SYDVKM, per germline. The CDR3 coding sequence is TGTGCCAGCAGTTTGGCAGGGGAAGGCGAGCAGTACTTC. Translation: CASSLAGEGEQYF.

V and J are TRBV5-1 and TRBJ2-3; 7 nucleotides line up with TRBD2. CDR1 is SGHRS, CDR2 YFSETQ, per germline. With 5 bases clipped from V and 10 bases from J, the junction kept 4 bases outside the gene matches. The CDR3 has 11 amino acids. The CDR3: CASSFGLAQYF. CDR3 nucleotide sequence: TGCGCCAGCAGTTTTGGACTAGCGCAGTATTTT.

V usage is TRBV4-1 and J usage is TRBJ2-5; 13 positions agree with TRBD2. The germline gives CDR1 MGHRA, CDR2 YSYEKL. The CDR3 totals 16 residues. The junction had 1 base not matched to a gene; V was cut back by 1 base and J by 2 bases. The CDR3 DNA sequence: TGCGCCAGCAGCCAAGGGACTAGCGGGGGTCAAGAGACCCAGTACTTC. It encodes CASSQGTSGGQETQYF.

J is TRBJ2-5 and V is TRBV10-2, with unresolved D. CDR3 length equals 12 residues. Germline V gene data show CDR1 as WSHSY and CDR2 as SAAADI. V was clipped by 3 bases and J by 5 bases, with 7 bases between them. The CDR3 region has the DNA TGCGCCAGCAGTGATATCAGGGAGACCCAGTACTTC. Its translation is CASSDIRETQYF.

The CDR3 loop is CASTGTGVNTGELFF. The CDR3 nucleotides read TGTGCCAGCACCGGGACAGGGGTGAACACCGGGGAGCTGTTTTTT. The chain links TRBV2 to TRBJ2-2, with 10 bases identical to TRBD1. The length of the CDR3 is 15 residues. Germline lookup yields CDR1 SNHLY and CDR2 FYNNEI. The ends lost 7 bases at V and 1 base at J; junction bases unmatched: 3.

The V gene is TRBV6-1, the J gene TRBJ2-1; TRBD1 aligns across 7 bases. The CDR3 sequence is 15 residues long. Per the germline V gene, CDR1 is MNHNS and CDR2 is SASEGT. Trimming cost V 5 bases and J 3 bases; bases outside gene matches: 7. CDR3 loop: CASSLTGDHYNEQFF. In DNA, the CDR3 is TGTGCCAGCAGTCTTACAGGGGACCACTACAATGAGCAGTTCTTC.

The gene calls are TRBV7-2 and TRBJ2-3; TRBD2 aligns across 11 bases. V lost 0 bases, J lost 0 bases, and 8 bases stayed unmatched. The CDR3 has 19 amino acids. Germline CDR1 and CDR2: SGHTA and FQGNSA. In DNA, the CDR3 is TGTGCCAGCAGCTTAGCATCCCTAGCGGGGGGACTGAGCACAGATACGCAGTATTTT. It specifies CASSLASLAGGLSTDTQYF.